This T cell receptor (beta chain) was found in a study of vaccination and CD4 T cells after COVID-19. Study-level points and caveats: In median terms, SARS-CoV-2-reactive clonotypes went from about 20 to 38, a nonsignificant rise.

Treatment defined: approximately nine-day PBMC culture with coronavirus spike peptide pools or control peptides (ViraFEST assay). Sequencing of DNA taken from cultured CD4+ T cells relied on the Oncomine TCR Beta short-read assay. Each CDR3 protein gets one entry after TCRdb re-called the PCR reads with MiXCR. This sample has about 25,000 distinct CDR3 sequences; around 48% occur once, and the top ten carry 5.5% to 7%. For this clonotype: The antigen is not known.

CDR1 is DFQATT and CDR2 is SNEGSKA in the germline V gene (reference sequence). There are 12 residues in the CDR3. After removal of 7 bases from V and 3 bases from J, the junction contained 4 bases not matched to a gene. This receptor was identified in a human donor who had recovered from COVID-19. What was sequenced was CD4+ T cells from blood, cultured in vitro. The J gene is TRBJ2-3, the V gene TRBV20-1; 7 positions match TRBD2. The CDR3 nucleotides are TGCAGTGGGCTGGGGGGGACAGATACGCAGTATTTT. The encoded protein is CSGLGGTDTQYF.